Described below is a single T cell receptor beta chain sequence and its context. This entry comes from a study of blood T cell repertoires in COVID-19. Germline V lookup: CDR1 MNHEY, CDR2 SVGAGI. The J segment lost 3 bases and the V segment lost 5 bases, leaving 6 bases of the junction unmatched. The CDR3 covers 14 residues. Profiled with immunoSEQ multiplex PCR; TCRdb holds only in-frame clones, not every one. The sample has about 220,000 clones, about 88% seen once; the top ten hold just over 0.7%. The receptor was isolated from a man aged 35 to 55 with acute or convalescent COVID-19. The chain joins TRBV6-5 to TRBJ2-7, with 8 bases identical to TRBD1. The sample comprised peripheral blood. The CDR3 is CASSHGQGFYEQYF. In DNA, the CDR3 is TGTGCCAGCAGTCACGGACAGGGCTTCTACGAGCAGTACTTC.